The 2 T cell receptor beta chains presented below share a single source sample, sequenced in a study of T-cell reconstitution after alpha-beta-depleted transplantation in children. The authors prepared the TCRbeta library with unique molecular identifiers. Using its own MiXCR run on the PCR reads, TCRdb lists one record per CDR3 protein. The sample contains about 540,000 distinct CDR3 sequences, around 19% of which appear only once. This sample comprised PBMCs from the stem cell graft donor, obtained from the stem cell graft. All receptors derive from a human donor who donated a stem cell graft to a child with acute lymphoblastic leukemia.

This chain connects TRBV15 to TRBJ2-7; D possibly corresponds to TRBD1 (6 bases). CDR1 LNHNV and CDR2 YYDKDF come from the germline V gene (reference sequence). This CDR3 comprises 13 residues. Trimming cost V 4 bases and J 1 base, with 8 bases left between them. Here the CDR3 reads CATSTGTSYEQYF. The CDR3 DNA is TGTGCCACCAGCACCGGGACATCCTACGAGCAGTACTTC.

This clonotype was detected only a few times. The rearrangement links TRBV18 to TRBJ2-5, with 7 bases aligning to TRBD1. The junction had 12 bases not matched to a gene; V was cut back by 3 bases and J by 2 bases. The CDR3 has 17 amino acids. Germline assignment: CDR1 KGHSH and CDR2 LQKENI. Written as DNA, the CDR3 is TGTGCCAGCTCACCGCTCGACAGGGTAGGGCGGCAAGAGACCCAGTACTTC. This sequence encodes CASSPLDRVGRQETQYF. Combining the CDR3 with reference TRBV18 and TRBJ2-5 gives the whole variable domain NAGVMQNPRHLVRRRGQEARLRCSPMKGHSHVYWYRQLPEEGLKFMVYLQKENIIDESGMPKERFSAEFPKEGPSILRIQQVVRGDSAAYFCASSPLDRVGRQETQYFGPGTRLLVL.